This T cell receptor (beta chain) was identified in a study of cytomegalovirus exposure and HLA in healthy donors. PCR employed 60 Vbeta and 13 Jbeta primers. As originally analysed: The count from a later analysis was some 81 million unique TCR beta chains, 9 million to 12 million of them shared. Assay: immunoSEQ multiplex PCR; the TCRdb copy retains only in-frame clones and omits some. That table furnishes V, J and clone size, whereas the DNA furnished D and trimming. The top ten clones hold over 7% of a sample with roughly 120,000 clones, less than 80% of them seen once. The CDR3 is made up of 17 amino acids. Germline CDR1 reads LNHNV; CDR2 reads YYDKDF (reference sequence). Losses at the gene ends were 2 bases for V and 5 bases for J; bases not matched to a gene: 14.

The chain carries TRBV15 and TRBJ2-5; the match to TRBD2 covers 7 bases. Sequencing was performed on PBMCs. The TCR comes from a woman aged 50 to 60 in good health and CMV-seropositive. The CDR3 is CATSRTTSAAGMETQYF. The DNA for the CDR3 is TGTGCCACCAGCAGAACCACCTCGGCAGCGGGGATGGAGACCCAGTACTTC.